Below are 18 T cell receptor beta chains sequenced from a single sample in a study of blood T cell repertoires in COVID-19. Libraries were prepared by immunoSEQ multiplex PCR; TCRdb keeps only in-frame clonotypes and omits some of them. The table records 140,000 to 150,000 clones, around 87% of them present only once. Sequenced input: peripheral blood. The source of these receptors is a man older than 75 with acute or convalescent COVID-19.

This chain connects TRBV6-1 to TRBJ1-3, with TRBD1 as a possible D gene (5 bases). The ends were cut back, 1 base at V and 0 bases at J, with 19 bases in the middle. Germline V gives CDR1 MNHNS, CDR2 SASEGT. This CDR3 spans 19 amino acids. The CDR3 DNA is TGTGCCAGCAGTGAAGTACCCCATGGGGCGTTCAGCTCTGGAAACACCATATATTTT. This translates into CASSEVPHGAFSSGNTIYF.

The chain joins TRBV11-2 to TRBJ2-1, with a possible D match to TRBD2 (6 bases). The CDR3 sequence is 17 residues long. Germline V gene data show CDR1 as SGHAT and CDR2 as FQNNGV. With 3 bases removed from V and 2 bases from J, the gap between germline ends came to 17 bases. In nucleotides, the CDR3 is TGTGCCAGCAGCTTGGGCCCGTTGGGGGGTACCTACAATGAGCAGTTCTTC. Translating gives CASSLGPLGGTYNEQFF.

The chain combines TRBV28 with TRBJ2-4, with unresolved D. Trimming stripped 2 bases from V and 5 bases from J, with 10 bases between. CDR1 is MDHEN, CDR2 SYDVKM, per germline. CDR3 length: 14 amino acids. CDR3 loop: CASSLTGVQNIQYF. Written as DNA, the CDR3 is TGTGCCAGCAGTTTAACCGGTGTCCAAAACATTCAGTACTTC.

This chain connects TRBV12-3 or TRBV12-4 to TRBJ1-1; the D is unclear. The CDR3 is 12 amino acids. V lost 3 bases and J lost 5, with 7 bases in between. CDR3 DNA sequence: TGTGCCAGCAGTTTGGGCCAGACTGAAGCTTTCTTT. Translation: CASSLGQTEAFF.

The chain is built from TRBV5-4 and TRBJ1-4; possibly TRBD1 for D (5 bases). The CDR3 runs to 15 residues. V was pared by 1 base and J by 5 bases, with 12 bases between. Germline loops: CDR1 SGHNT, CDR2 YYREEE (reference sequence). The CDR3, as DNA: TGTGCCAGCAGCTTGACAGGCGGGATCAATGAAAAACTGTTTTTT. Translation gives CASSLTGGINEKLFF.

This clone was observed a single time. The CDR3 coding sequence is TGTGCCAGCAGCTTAGGGCCGGGAAGGGTGGAGACCCAGTACTTC. Translated, it gives CASSLGPGRVETQYF. This rearrangement joins TRBV7-9 to TRBJ2-5; perhaps TRBD2 as D (5 bases). CDR1 SEHNR and CDR2 FQNEAQ come from the germline V gene (reference sequence). CDR3 length equals 15 residues. V was cut by 1 base and J by 5 bases, with 14 bases left in between.

The V gene is TRBV5-5, the J gene TRBJ2-1, with 7 bases that match TRBD2. CDR3 length equals 16 residues. V dropped 4 bases and J dropped 5; count of bases not matched to a gene: 12. Per the germline V gene, CDR1 is SGHKS and CDR2 is YYEKEE (reference sequence). The chain's CDR3 is CASSPLGGMTDNEQFF. The CDR3 coding sequence is TGTGCCAGCAGCCCACTCGGGGGGATGACGGACAATGAGCAGTTCTTC.

The chain uses TRBV7-2 and TRBJ1-1; TRBD1 might be the D (6 bases). Trimming pared 2 bases from V and 0 bases from J, leaving 10 bases between. Germline assignment: CDR1 SGHTA and CDR2 FQGNSA. The CDR3 covers 15 residues. The CDR3 nucleotides are TGTGCCAGCAGCTTAAGGACAGAACTGAACACTGAAGCTTTCTTT. The encoded protein is CASSLRTELNTEAFF.

The genes are TRBV7-3 and TRBJ2-2; 8 bases match TRBD1. The CDR3 contains 13 residues. Germline V gives CDR1 SGHTA, CDR2 FQGTGA. Trimming at V came to 5 bases and at J to 6 bases, leaving 2 bases not matched to a gene. In DNA form, the CDR3 reads TGTGCCAGCAGCCCGACAGGGGCCGGGGAGCTGTTTTTT. It yields the protein CASSPTGAGELFF. Together with reference TRBV7-3 and TRBJ2-2, the CDR3 gives the full variable domain: GAGVSQTPSNKVTEKGKYVELRCDPISGHTALYWYRQSLGQGPEFLIYFQGTGAADDSGLPNDRFFAVRPEGSVSTLKIQRTERGDSAVYLCASSPTGAGELFFGEGSRLTVL.

This clone came up a few times. The J gene is TRBJ2-5, the V gene TRBV24-1; 7 positions match TRBD1. CDR3 length equals 16 residues. Trimming took 3 bases from V and 3 from J; bases not matched to a gene: 9. Per germline, CDR1 KGHDR and CDR2 SFDVKD. The DNA for the CDR3 is TGTGCCACCAGTGATCCTTCCCCACAGGGGAAAGAGACCCAGTACTTC. Amino acids: CATSDPSPQGKETQYF.

This sequence joins TRBV25-1 and TRBJ1-1; 8 bases line up with TRBD1. The V segment lost 4 bases and the J segment 1 base; nucleotides outside the gene matches: 11. This CDR3 region has 17 residues. The V gene's germline CDR1 is MGHDK and CDR2 SYGVNS. DNA for the CDR3: TGTGCCAGCAGTGCACCGACAGGGGTCGGTACGAACACTGAAGCTTTCTTT. Protein: CASSAPTGVGTNTEAFF.

This rearrangement joins TRBV29-1 to TRBJ2-1, with 16 positions matching TRBD2. CDR1 is SQVTM and CDR2 is ANQGSEA in the germline V gene. V shed 6 bases, J shed 2 bases, and the junction held 4 bases outside the gene matches. The CDR3 runs 16 residues. CDR3 in DNA: TGCAGCGTGACCGGGACTAGCGGGGGGGCCTACAATGAGCAGTTCTTC. Encoded protein: CSVTGTSGGAYNEQFF.

The chain joins TRBV3-1 (or the pseudogene TRBV3-2) to TRBJ2-1, with TRBD2 matching over 15 bases. With V trimmed by 5 bases and J by 15 bases, 11 bases remained unmatched. This CDR3 contains 15 residues. The germline CDR1 and CDR2 sequences are LGHDT and YNNKEL (reference sequence). This CDR3 is CASSDSGLAGGVRFF. The CDR3 DNA reads as TGTGCCAGCAGCGATTCGGGACTAGCGGGAGGCGTCCGGTTCTTC.

This clone showed up many times. CDR3 bases: TGTGCCAGCTCACCCCTCGGGAGCAACACTGAAGCTTTCTTT. Its translation is CASSPLGSNTEAFF. The chain uses TRBV18 and TRBJ1-1; D gene unclear. Per germline, CDR1 KGHSH and CDR2 LQKENI. CDR3 length: 14 residues. Trimming shortened V by 3 bases and J by 2 bases, and 10 bases separated the two germline ends.

The genes are TRBV30 and TRBJ2-7; 13 bases align to TRBD2. Germline V gene data show CDR1 as GTSNPN and CDR2 as SVGIG (reference sequence). J gave up 11 bases and V 5 bases, and 6 bases lay outside the gene matches. The CDR3 spans 12 residues. The CDR3 is CAWDSGLAGEYF. The CDR3 nucleotides are TGTGCCTGGGACTCCGGACTAGCGGGAGAGTACTTC.

This clone appeared a single time. In DNA, the CDR3 is TGTGCCAGCAGCACCGGACAACTCTATAATTCACCCCTCCACTTT. It encodes CASSTGQLYNSPLHF. The rearrangement uses TRBV5-6 and TRBJ1-6; tentatively, D is TRBD1 (5 bases). CDR1 is SGHDT and CDR2 is YYEEEE in the germline V gene. The CDR3 is made up of 15 amino acids. Trimming pared 4 bases from V and 3 bases from J, leaving 11 bases between. The full variable domain, its missing parts supplied by reference TRBV5-6 and TRBJ1-6, is DAGVTQSPTHLIKTRGQQVTLRCSPKSGHDTVSWYQQALGQGPQFIFQYYEEEERQRGNFPDRFSGHQFPNYSSELNVNALLLGDSALYLCASSTGQLYNSPLHFGNGTRLTVT.

The genes are TRBV7-2 and TRBJ1-4; D ambiguous. The ends were cut back, 1 base at V and 0 bases at J, with 6 bases in the middle. The germline CDR1 and CDR2 sequences are SGHTA and FQGNSA. This CDR3 region has 15 residues. The DNA of the CDR3 is TGTGCCAGCAGCTTAGATCCAACAACTAATGAAAAACTGTTTTTT. Amino acids: CASSLDPTTNEKLFF.

This clone was recorded only once. This chain uses TRBV27 with TRBJ2-3; 9 nucleotides line up with TRBD2. The V gene's germline CDR1 is MNHEY and CDR2 SMNVEV (reference sequence). The V segment lost 1 base and the J segment 0 bases; nucleotides outside the gene matches: 5. CDR3 length: 17 residues. The DNA of the CDR3 is TGTGCCAGCAGTTTATTTTTGACTAGCGGTAGCACAGATACGCAGTATTTT. It encodes CASSLFLTSGSTDTQYF.